The present T cell receptor beta chain was sequenced within a study of cytomegalovirus exposure and HLA in healthy donors (dated by TCRdb to 2015 to 2018). The study in broad terms: An earlier analysis of more than 550 of the donors reported 276 Gb of sequence data and around 110 million unique TCR beta sequences obtained from some 200 million T cells. Roughly 310 gigabases of sequencing data and tens of millions of unique TCR sequences were included in an early release covering 500 to 750 HLA-typed donors. The genetic ancestry cluster associated with self-reported Caucasian donors included 80% to 90% of the roughly 410 genotyped donors. The study was designed to test whether signatures of past pathogen exposure could be identified by cataloging public T cell receptors. Using immunosequencing, the study profiled T cell repertoires from 500 to 800 subjects and related those repertoires to cytomegalovirus serostatus. Along with the roughly 610-subject first cohort, a separate validation cohort of 120 different subjects was used. The study combined high-throughput TCR immunosequencing, statistical association of individual TCRs with disease status, and machine learning to predict cytomegalovirus infection status. In a later analysis, previously published TCR beta repertoires from fewer than 750 donors were re-analyzed and high-resolution HLA genotyping was added so that TCR occurrence patterns could be studied. Rather than drawing on any new phenotypic data, the later analysis identified candidate immune exposures from TCR beta sequences and the way those sequences occurred across donors. In an earlier analysis of 550 to 700 of the donors, high-throughput TCR beta sequencing was used to judge whether each TCR beta V gene segment behaved as functional or pseudogenic. Alongside the repertoire data, information on donor age, sex, ethnicity and CMV serostatus was compiled. A later genetic analysis used genome-wide SNP genotypes for about 55% of the 666 donors, treating that subset as a discovery cohort. Every discovery cohort repertoire had been produced on one sequencing platform. HLA typing covered class I and class II loci at four-digit resolution. Typing coverage differed by locus: A, B, C, DRB1 and DQB1 were typed in roughly 620-630 donors, DQA1 in 522, DPA1 in 606, and DPB1 in 472. Four or five DR-DQ haplotypes were handled as single units for association and clustering, since linkage in the cohort was strong. Among roughly 400 genotyped donors of the cohort, an average of approximately 250,000 unique TCR beta nucleotide sequences were sequenced per donor, around 20% of them non-productive. General study outcomes and caveats: A later analysis reported that several top co-occurrence clusters appeared linked to parvovirus B19, influenza, CMV and Epstein-Barr virus. According to a later analysis, TCR association rates differed among HLA loci, with DRB1 alleles showing the most associated TCRs and HLA-C alleles showing the fewest. The presence/absence analyses assumed that sequencing depth was roughly uniform across donors, and that assumption may not be true. The classifier was reported to diagnose cytomegalovirus status with high specificity and sensitivity in both the original cohort and the validation cohort. HLA typing was unavailable for some donors at each locus, so association tests used only the typed subset. Specific HLA alleles were associated with some 15,000 TCR beta sequences at a false discovery rate of 0.05 in a later analysis. In a later analysis, HLA-associated TCR beta chains were found to be more clonally expanded and to have lower generation probabilities than equally common non-associated chains. An earlier analysis of approximately 540 of the donors showed that most TCR beta V segments appeared in productive rearrangements either about 87% or about 30% of the time, which broadly matched IMGT annotations. A further reported finding was that TCR beta sequences accurately predicted the HLA-A and HLA-B alleles for most subjects in the first cohort. A group of highly shared sequence variants was considered likely to be a technical artifact of the sequencing pipeline. A few of the identified cytomegalovirus-associated TCR beta chains were confirmed in vitro to be specific for cytomegalovirus antigens. Compared with the approximately 700-donor mean, donors in an Asian-associated ancestry cluster had fewer N-insertions in productive TCRs, according to a later genetic analysis. Correlated functional status among segregating V segments might be attributable to linkage disequilibrium, but an unknown experimental factor could not be ruled out. The cohort was sequenced for TCR beta chains only, and without alpha or paired-chain data the features that could be detected were limited. For the cohort, immune exposure information was limited to CMV serostatus. Because the 87-base-pair reads could not distinguish some IMGT-functional V segments, including TRBV6-2 and TRBV6-3, those segments were excluded. Most CMV-associated TCR beta chains appeared to be HLA-restricted in a later analysis, and the HLA associations seemed to be driven largely by CMV exposure. Most TCR sequences were seen in very few donors, while some public TCRs were found in many individuals. Because counts were too low, roughly 16 rarely observed V segments, including chromosome 9 orphons, were excluded from the earlier analysis of some 540 of the donors. When HLA alleles, especially DR and DQ, strongly co-occurred, TCR associations were difficult to assign to individual alleles. A total of roughly 160 TCR beta chains were listed by the study as associated with cytomegalovirus. The authors suggested that the approach could potentially be extended to other disease states and immunological phenotypes. In a later genetic analysis, a missense DCLRE1C variant was associated with V-gene and J-gene trimming of TCR beta chains, and the association was replicated in an independent cohort.

V and J are truncated by 1 base and 8 bases respectively, leaving an intervening sequence of 14 bases. CDR1 LNHDA and CDR2 SQIVND are derived from the germline V gene (reference sequence). The CDR3 holds 15 amino acids from the cysteine to the phenylalanine. Only CDR3 DNA is held: 45 bases, read in frame from base 1. The library was built by means of the immunoSEQ multiplex PCR assay. For the multiplex PCR, a mixture combining 60 forward primers for TCR Vbeta segments and 13 reverse primers for TCR Jbeta segments was used. A multiplex PCR assay on genomic DNA amplified the CDR3 region of rearranged TCR beta genes. The amplified TCR beta libraries were sequenced on the Illumina HiSeq System as 87-base-pair reads. As for the authors' bioinformatics: A later analysis counted about 82 million unique TCR beta chains across the approximately 700 repertoires, and 10 million to 12 million of these chains were shared by at least two donors. Raw reads were error-corrected and collapsed into unique sequences by a nearest-neighbor algorithm in which closely related sequences were merged to remove PCR and sequencing errors. CDR3 sequences were aligned to IMGT reference sequences to assign V, D and J gene segments. For a sequence to be retained, a match of at least six nucleotides was required to both a V gene segment and a J gene segment. Rearrangements were called productive when the CDR3 lacked stop codons and stayed in frame with V and J; all others were non-productive. CDR3 was defined according to IMGT convention as the region running from the second conserved V-encoded cysteine to the conserved J-encoded phenylalanine. The earlier analysis of about 640 of the donors excluded any sequence lacking an unambiguous match to a single V gene segment. In an earlier analysis of approximately 610 of the donors, V segments were called functional above 56.7% productive rearrangements and were called segregating when the between-donor standard deviation exceeded 5%. A statistical classification framework was built for diagnosing cytomegalovirus status from the catalog of TCR beta chain sequences. In a later analysis, TCR nucleotide sequences were compared against IMGT/GENE-DB human TR gene sequences so that V and J genes could be assigned. In a later analysis, CDR3 sequences and most-parsimonious VDJ recombination scenarios were assigned using the TCRdist pipeline. In a later analysis, every TCR beta chain was defined by the combination of its CDR3 amino acid sequence and its V-gene family, and reads without a unique V-gene family were dropped. A later analysis removed 500 to 600 highly shared, low-generation-probability nucleotide sequences to deal with suspected cross-contamination and a sequencing artifact. In a later analysis, a clonal expansion index was calculated for each public chain from normalized within-repertoire ranks of inferred template counts. In a later analysis, generation probabilities were computed using a VDJ recombination model fitted to out-of-frame rearrangements, and the results were checked against IGoR. In a later analysis, hypergeometric tests were used to score TCR-TCR, TCR-HLA and TCR-CMV co-occurrence, with a repertoire-size bias correction applied to TCR pairs. To estimate false discovery rates, a later analysis permuted the HLA or CMV assignments 20 times. In a later analysis, co-occurring TCRs were grouped with DBSCAN, and TCRdist sequence similarity was added when clustering was performed within HLA-allele-positive subsets. Co-occurrence clustering excluded repertoires with fewer than 30,000 or more than 120,000 public chains, plus five with anomalous nucleotide sharing. TCRdb retrieved this table from immuneACCESS and kept in-frame rearrangements only. Not all clones are present; in checked studies, unresolved V genes account for under half, and no reason is known for the remainder. The V and J calls and clone size are taken from that table; D and trimming were inferred from the DNA. The sample table lists around 130,000 clones, almost 85% of them with a count of one. The top ten clonotypes cover roughly 1.5% of the sample.

Remarks on this clone: What antigen it recognizes has not been identified. Per-nucleotide qualities are absent, and no much larger clonotype sits a single base away.

The cohort comprised some 730 healthy bone marrow donors. All cohort members were sampled while nominally healthy, although unrecorded immune exposures were likely present. The donor tested CMV seronegative and was one of the 352 seronegative cohort members. A peripheral blood sample was provided by each donor, and peripheral blood mononuclear cells were used for TCR beta sequencing. Genomic DNA extraction from the blood cell samples was performed with the Qiagen DNeasy Blood Extraction Kit. The chain is made from TRBV19 and TRBJ1-4, and perhaps TRBD1 as D gene, on 5 matching bases. The source is a woman younger than 30 in good health and CMV-seronegative. What was sequenced was PBMCs. The nucleotides read TGTGCCAGTAGTATAGGAATGACAGCAGGGGAAAAACTGTTTTTT. This gives the protein CASSIGMTAGEKLFF.